This T cell receptor beta chain came from a study of CD8 T cells in Susac syndrome. Both CD4+ and CD8+ T cells were negatively isolated, and TEMRA cells underwent FACS enrichment. Trimming removed 4 bases at V and 4 bases at J, with 9 bases between. The length of the CDR3 is 13 residues. An amount of RNA that ranged from roughly 0.45 to 1 ug was reverse transcribed with random hexamers. Amplification of TCR beta CDR3 used immunoSEQ multiplex PCR across 54 Vbeta and 13 Jbeta. TCRdb itself ran the immunoSEQ multiplex PCR reads through MiXCR, one entry per CDR3 protein. The sample gives roughly 150,000 distinct CDR3 sequences, just under 97% of which show up once; roughly 0.15% is in the top ten.

The receptor was isolated from a human donor with multiple sclerosis. Material: CD8+ T cells from PBMCs. The chain uses TRBV12-3 or TRBV12-4 and TRBJ2-3; no clear D gene. In DNA, the CDR3 is TGTGCCAGCAGTTCTTTTCGGGCAGATACGCAGTATTTT. This encodes CASSSFRADTQYF.